The subject of this entry is one T cell receptor (beta chain). Its antigen remains undetermined. No base-level quality is on record; no much larger clone is a single base apart. This sample was included in a study of blood T cell repertoires in COVID-19 (dated by TCRdb to 2018 to 2021). Describing the broader study: The collaborator samples originated in the United States, Italy and Spain and spanned the acute and convalescent phases of COVID-19. The prospective study material was composed of cDNA or gDNA derived from T cells, B-cell-depleted T cells, or PBMCs. Deeply sampled blood TCRbeta repertoires from subjects exposed to, actively infected with, or recovered from COVID-19 were included in the dataset. A freely available public database, intended as a resource for researchers studying the immune response to SARS-CoV-2, is where the repertoires were released. The samples were drawn from the first 160 participants of the ongoing ImmuneRACE study and from 1,200 or so subjects provided by 6 global collaborators. Sample metadata almost always included a de-identified subject ID, COVID-19 status, age in years and sex. Where HLA class I and class II types were available, the types were taken from metadata supplied by the sample provider, not from assay-based typing. Overall study results and their limits: How much clinical and demographic metadata was included differed by source and by participant, and the metadata was provided uncurated.

Enrolling through a virtual design, the prospective study's participants ranged in age from about 18 to 89 years and lived across 24 United States geographic areas. Cohort assignment in the prospective study relied on participant-reported clinical history from a screening survey and a study questionnaire. For ImmuneRACE Cohort 3, a participant was defined as recovered based on two consecutive negative NP/OP PCR tests, clearance by a healthcare professional, or resolution of symptoms. In the prospective study, mobile phlebotomists collected whole blood, serum and a nasopharyngeal or oropharyngeal swab from each participant. Over a roughly two-month period, participants in the prospective study had the option of providing additional blood draws and questionnaires. Blood samples from the prospective study were shipped frozen or at room temperature prior to DNA extraction. CDR3 length: 10 amino acids, cysteine to phenylalanine. The CDR3 DNA has 30 bases and is translated from base 1. The germline V gene specifies SGHVS as CDR1 and FQNEAQ as CDR2. V and J are truncated by 11 bases and 7 bases respectively, leaving an intervening sequence of 9 bases.

TCRbeta CDR3 regions were amplified from genomic DNA by means of the immunoSEQ Assay, a bias-controlled multiplex PCR. The original methods were these. Nucleated cell counts per sample were estimated from amplification of reference gene primers within the assay. To quantify the absolute abundance of each unique TCRbeta CDR3 rearrangement, sequence reads were collapsed and filtered. Productive Simpson clonality was computed per sample as the square root of Simpson's diversity index over productive rearrangements. TCRdb obtained this table from immuneACCESS and retained in-frame rearrangements with V and J assigned. These tables miss some clones; where compared with another copy, unresolved V genes account for less than half of the shortfall, and the remainder is unexplained. The V and J calls and clone size come from that table; D and trimming were worked out from the DNA. The sample table holds roughly 200,000 clones, of which roughly four fifths were seen once. The ten largest clones represent about a tenth of the sample.

The sample consisted of PBMCs or T cells enriched from blood (not recorded which). This TCR derives from a man aged 40-49 years who had recovered from COVID-19. The receptor chain draws on TRBV7-8 and TRBJ1-5; TRBD1 is perhaps the D gene, given 5 matching bases. In nucleotides, the sequence is TGTGCCTGTAGGGGACAGCCCCAGCATTTT. This codes for CACRGQPQHF.